This T cell receptor (beta chain) was sequenced for a study of T cells in Graves' hyperthyroidism and ophthalmopathy. Study results and caveats: Peripheral blood also featured most of the thyroid clonotypes expanded above 0.001. The model made its ophthalmopathy prediction, and onset followed a median approximately 6 months later.

This clonotype appeared many times. Its matching antigen is unknown. It was RNA transcripts that yielded the amplified TCR beta CDR3 regions. The primer set for the first-round RT-PCR of the TCR CDR3 was HTBI. TCRdb used MiXCR to reprocess the multiplex PCR reads, holding one entry per CDR3 protein. The sample gives hundreds of thousands of distinct CDR3 sequences, about 15% of which show up once; 13% is in the top ten. This receptor was taken from a man between 18 and 29 years old with Graves' ophthalmopathy. Specimen: blood.

CDR3: CASSLEHRGTEAFF. The CDR3 DNA is TGTGCCAGCAGCTTAGAACACAGGGGCACTGAAGCTTTCTTT. J is TRBJ1-1 and V is TRBV7-9; 7 bases align to TRBD1. Germline CDR1 and CDR2: SEHNR and FQNEAQ (reference sequence). With 1 base clipped from V and 4 bases from J, the junction kept 3 bases outside the gene matches. The CDR3 is made up of 14 amino acids.